This entry concerns a single TCR beta chain. One end of the junction varies from germline; a read error may be responsible. The sample belongs to a study of blood T cells in healthy people across ages. The CDR3 contains 13 residues. The V gene's germline CDR1 is ENHRY and CDR2 SYGVKD. Sample-barcoded 5' priming and a J-beta primer mix drove a second PCR of 7 to 11 cycles. MiXCR was run by TCRdb on the 5' RACE reads, yielding one entry per CDR3 protein. The sample has some 780,000 distinct CDR3 sequences, just over 55% seen once. This TCR was sampled from a man aged 35 to 55 in good health. The chain recombines TRBV10-3 with TRBJ1-2; D perhaps matches TRBD1 (6 bases). Sample: blood. As DNA, the CDR3 is TGTGCCATCAAACAGGGACCGCCGGATGGCTGCACCTTC. This gives the protein CAIKQGPPDGCTF.